The 30 T cell receptor beta chains presented below share a single source sample, sequenced in a study of cytotoxic CD8 clonotypes in ibrutinib-treated CLL. Produced via immunoSEQ multiplex PCR; TCRdb's table is partial and in-frame only. The table has about 160,000 clones, around nine tenths seen once. The sample consisted of PBMCs, taken at disease progression, from a patient treated with ibrutinib. The receptor set was obtained from a human donor with chronic lymphocytic leukemia.

The V gene is TRBV19, the J gene TRBJ2-1; D may be TRBD2 (5 bases). The germline V and J ends were trimmed by 5 bases and 6 bases, with 11 bases remaining between them. Germline values: CDR1 LNHDA, CDR2 SQIVND (reference sequence). The CDR3 extends over 13 amino acids. The CDR3 DNA reads TGTGCCAGTAGTCCGAGGACTGTCAATGAGCAGTTCTTC. Its translation: CASSPRTVNEQFF.

This clone was observed a single time. The chain has TRBV19 and TRBJ2-7; 10 nucleotides agree with TRBD2. Germline V gene lookup returns CDR1 LNHDA and CDR2 SQIVND (reference sequence). The CDR3 contains 16 residues. With 7 bases clipped from V and 5 bases from J, the junction kept 14 bases outside the gene matches. The CDR3 region has the DNA TGTGCCAGTAAACGACGGATAGCGGGAGGAGGCCACGAGCAGTACTTC. Its protein product is CASKRRIAGGGHEQYF.

The chain is built from TRBV7-2 and TRBJ1-1; 7 nucleotides align to TRBD1. The V gene's germline CDR1 is SGHTA and CDR2 FQGNSA. There are 15 residues in the CDR3. V was clipped by 3 bases and J by 2 bases; unmatched bases: 6. The CDR3 region has the DNA TGTGCCAGCAGCTTTGCTGGGACAGCTAACACTGAAGCTTTCTTT. Translating gives CASSFAGTANTEAFF.

The chain employs TRBV7-9 and TRBJ1-1; possible D gene TRBD1, 5 bases. Per germline, CDR1 SEHNR and CDR2 FQNEAQ (reference sequence). V was clipped by 5 bases and J by 2 bases, with 9 bases between them. The CDR3 length is 13 residues. CDR3 sequence: CASSIQGNTEAFF. In DNA, the CDR3 is TGTGCCAGCAGCATCCAGGGTAACACTGAAGCTTTCTTT. Supplemented by reference TRBV7-9 and TRBJ1-1, the full variable domain reads DTGVSQNPRHKITKRGQNVTFRCDPISEHNRLYWYRQTLGQGPEFLTYFQNEAQLEKSRLLSDRFSAERPKGSFSTLEIQRTEQGDSAMYLCASSIQGNTEAFFGQGTRLTVV.

The chain carries TRBV6-5 and TRBJ2-7; D is unresolved. Trimming shortened V by 2 bases and J by 6 bases, and 8 bases separated the two germline ends. Germline values: CDR1 MNHEY, CDR2 SVGAGI. The CDR3 loop spans 12 amino acids. The DNA for the CDR3 is TGTGCCAGCAGTTACCCAGGAATCGAGCAGTACTTC. Translation gives CASSYPGIEQYF.

The chain carries TRBV27 and TRBJ2-1; maybe TRBD2 (7 bases). Trimming shortened V by 6 bases and J by 13 bases, and 19 bases separated the two germline ends. Germline V lookup: CDR1 MNHEY, CDR2 SMNVEV (reference sequence). This CDR3 is 13 amino acids long. CDR3 sequence: CASSSQGRVSQFF. The DNA for the CDR3 is TGTGCCAGCAGCTCCCAGGGGAGGGTAAGCCAGTTCTTC.

The CDR3 DNA follows: TGCAGCGTTGTCGGGGAAGCGAACACCGGGGAGCTGTTTTTT. It encodes CSVVGEANTGELFF. The chain joins TRBV29-1 to TRBJ2-2; D is possibly TRBD2 (5 bases). Germline loops: CDR1 SQVTM, CDR2 ANQGSEA. V lost 4 bases and J 0 bases, leaving 9 bases between the germline ends. This CDR3 has 14 amino acids.

The chain has TRBV28 and TRBJ2-2; D possibly corresponds to TRBD2 (5 bases). The V end lost 5 bases, the J end lost 3 bases, and 13 bases lay between the germline ends. CDR3 size: 15 residues. CDR1 MDHEN and CDR2 SYDVKM come from the germline V gene. CDR3 DNA: TGTGCCAGCAGTAATCTAGCTTTGGACACCGGGGAGCTGTTTTTT. Residues: CASSNLALDTGELFF.

The chain employs TRBV6-1 and TRBJ1-1; maybe TRBD1 (5 bases). The CDR3 has 12 residues. Germline-derived CDR1 and CDR2 are MNHNS and SASEGT. Trimming left V 4 bases short and J 9 bases short, with 12 bases between. The CDR3 region is CASSAGQLKAFF. For the CDR3, the DNA is TGTGCCAGCAGTGCGGGGCAGCTTAAAGCTTTCTTT.

The genes are TRBV4-3 and TRBJ2-1, with 8 bases matching TRBD1. V dropped 0 bases and J dropped 4; count of bases not matched to a gene: 5. From germline, CDR1 is LGHNA and CDR2 YSLEER. The CDR3 contains 16 residues. In DNA, the CDR3 is TGCGCCAGCAGCCAAGATTTCGGACAGGGTTACAATGAGCAGTTCTTC. Translation: CASSQDFGQGYNEQFF.

The chain carries TRBV7-2 and TRBJ2-3; D gene ambiguous. Trimming stripped 4 bases from V and 4 bases from J, with 18 bases between. The CDR3 length is 16 residues. Per germline, CDR1 SGHTA and CDR2 FQGNSA. The CDR3 spells CASSSSLVLIADTQYF. The CDR3 DNA reads as TGTGCCAGCAGCTCCAGTCTAGTGTTGATAGCAGATACGCAGTATTTT.

The rearrangement uses TRBV27 and TRBJ2-7, with 8 bases aligning to TRBD1. V gave up 5 bases and J gave up 3 bases; unmatched junction bases: 9. CDR3 length equals 15 residues. Germline lookup yields CDR1 MNHEY and CDR2 SMNVEV (reference sequence). CDR3 in DNA: TGTGCCAGCAGTATTATCAGGGGGCATCGCTACGAGCAGTACTTC. It encodes CASSIIRGHRYEQYF.

The V gene is TRBV18, the J gene TRBJ2-6, with 9 bases fitting TRBD1. Trimming removed 5 bases from V and 5 bases from J; junction bases left unmatched: 4. The CDR3 extends over 15 amino acids. Germline-derived CDR1 and CDR2 are KGHSH and LQKENI. CDR3 DNA sequence: TGTGCCAGCTCAGACGGGACAGGGTGGGCCAACGTCCTGACTTTC. Encoded protein: CASSDGTGWANVLTF.

The chain uses TRBV18 and TRBJ2-2; weak D call: TRBD1 (5 bases). Germline V lookup: CDR1 KGHSH, CDR2 LQKENI. The CDR3 sequence is 14 residues long. V was shortened by 4 bases and J by 8 bases, with 14 bases between the two germline ends. CDR3 DNA sequence: TGTGCCAGCTCACTGCGACAAGGGGATGGGGAGCTGTTTTTT. It is translated as CASSLRQGDGELFF. The variable domain in full, completed from reference TRBV18 and TRBJ2-2, reads NAGVMQNPRHLVRRRGQEARLRCSPMKGHSHVYWYRQLPEEGLKFMVYLQKENIIDESGMPKERFSAEFPKEGPSILRIQQVVRGDSAAYFCASSLRQGDGELFFGEGSRLTVL.

The chain has TRBV6-6 and TRBJ1-2; D is unclear. V was trimmed by 4 bases and J by 5 bases, leaving 8 bases between them. From germline, CDR1 is MNHNY and CDR2 SVGAGI (reference sequence). The CDR3 spans 12 residues. The CDR3 reads CASSFTGYGYTF. As DNA, the CDR3 is TGTGCCAGCAGTTTCACCGGATATGGCTACACCTTC.

This chain connects TRBV5-5 to TRBJ2-3; D gene ambiguous. Germline V CDR1 and CDR2: SGHKS, YYEKEE (reference sequence). The CDR3 consists of 12 residues. V lost 2 bases to trimming and J lost 2 bases, with 3 bases between them. The CDR3 spells CASSFSTDTQYF. The CDR3, as DNA: TGTGCCAGCAGCTTTTCCACAGATACGCAGTATTTT.

Only a few counts were recorded for this clone. V and J are TRBV7-8 and TRBJ2-7, with D possibly matching TRBD1 (5 bases). The CDR3 consists of 15 residues. Trimming left V 1 base short and J 6 bases short, with 16 bases between. In germline, CDR1 is SGHVS, CDR2 FQNEAQ. CDR3 in DNA: TGTGCCAGCAGCTTAGGGTGGGGCGCAGGTTCCGAGCAGTACTTC. Encoded protein: CASSLGWGAGSEQYF.

The V call is TRBV14, the J call TRBJ1-1; D call uncertain. The V end was cut by 0 bases, the J end by 1 base, with 6 bases between. This CDR3 is built from 14 residues. Germline V gene lookup returns CDR1 SGHDN and CDR2 FVKESK. The CDR3 sequence is CASSQEWANTEAFF. DNA of the CDR3: TGTGCCAGCAGCCAAGAATGGGCGAACACTGAAGCTTTCTTT.

The rearrangement links TRBV19 to TRBJ2-7; D is possibly TRBD1 (6 bases). Per the germline V gene, CDR1 is LNHDA and CDR2 is SQIVND (reference sequence). The germline V and J ends were trimmed by 5 bases and 0 bases, with 14 bases remaining between them. The CDR3 consists of 15 residues. The CDR3 region has the DNA TGTGCCAGTAGTCCGCGGACAGCGGTCTCCTACGAGCAGTACTTC. Translated: CASSPRTAVSYEQYF.

The chain combines TRBV28 with TRBJ2-7; D gene ambiguous. CDR3 length: 12 amino acids. V lost 7 bases and J lost 0, with 7 bases in between. CDR1 MDHEN and CDR2 SYDVKM come from the germline V gene. CDR3 sequence reads: CASKVSSYEQYF. For the CDR3, the DNA is TGTGCCAGCAAGGTGTCCTCCTACGAGCAGTACTTC.

The rearrangement links TRBV28 to TRBJ2-3; TRBD1 matches 10 bases. Germline assignment: CDR1 MDHEN and CDR2 SYDVKM. The CDR3 has 17 residues. V lost 0 bases and J lost 7; bases outside the gene matches: 10. CDR3 in amino acids: CASSLWGQGTARHTQYF. The CDR3 DNA reads as TGTGCCAGCAGTTTATGGGGACAGGGGACTGCGAGGCATACGCAGTATTTT.

This chain joins TRBV6-5 and TRBJ1-3; 9 bases match TRBD1. Trimming took 6 bases from V and 4 from J; bases not matched to a gene: 7. Germline V CDR1 and CDR2: MNHEY, SVGAGI. The CDR3 loop spans 15 amino acids. In DNA, the CDR3 is TGTGCCAGCAGCTGGGACAGGGACGCAGGAAACACCATATATTTT. Amino acid sequence: CASSWDRDAGNTIYF.

The chain recombines TRBV7-2 with TRBJ1-1; 7 nucleotides match TRBD1. Germline V CDR1 and CDR2: SGHTA, FQGNSA. This CDR3 has 13 residues. The J segment lost 10 bases and the V segment lost 5 bases, leaving 10 bases of the junction unmatched. CDR3 in amino acids: CASSIRQGWIAFF. CDR3 in DNA: TGTGCCAGCAGCATTCGACAGGGATGGATAGCTTTCTTT.

The chain carries TRBV6-5 and TRBJ2-7; D may be TRBD1 (5 bases). V was trimmed by 11 bases and J by 4 bases, leaving 15 bases between them. CDR1 is MNHEY, CDR2 SVGAGI, per germline. The CDR3 runs to 12 residues. CDR3 coding DNA: TGTGCCGTAGGGCAGGGTCGGTACGAGCAGTACTTC. It yields the protein CAVGQGRYEQYF.

In this sample, this clone turned up once. The chain carries TRBV5-1 and TRBJ2-3, with 9 bases lining up with TRBD2. The CDR3 spans 18 residues. CDR1 is SGHRS, CDR2 YFSETQ, per germline. With 2 bases clipped from V and 5 bases from J, the junction kept 15 bases outside the gene matches. As DNA, the CDR3 is TGCGCCAGCAGCTTTTCAGCGGGAGGAAGTTTCACAGTAGATACGCAGTATTTT. Translating gives CASSFSAGGSFTVDTQYF.

As to this clone: Other DNA sequences in this specimen translate into the identical CDR3. The rearrangement links TRBV5-5 to TRBJ1-1, with D unclear. This CDR3 spans 13 amino acids. In germline, CDR1 is SGHKS, CDR2 YYEKEE (reference sequence). V gave up 0 bases and J gave up 8 bases, with 11 bases separating them. The DNA of the CDR3 is TGTGCCAGCAGCTTGGGACTGGAGGGAGAAGCTTTCTTT. It codes for CASSLGLEGEAFF.

The chain combines TRBV19 with TRBJ1-1, with unresolved D. Germline V gene data show CDR1 as LNHDA and CDR2 as SQIVND (reference sequence). V was cut by 4 bases and J by 0 bases, with 9 bases left in between. This CDR3 contains 14 residues. Written as DNA, the CDR3 is TGTGCCAGTAGTACAAACAGCGTGAACACTGAAGCTTTCTTT. Protein sequence: CASSTNSVNTEAFF.

The V call is TRBV4-1, the J call TRBJ1-3; 8 bases align to TRBD1. V dropped 5 bases and J dropped 0; count of bases not matched to a gene: 9. The length of the CDR3 is 17 residues. Per the germline V gene, CDR1 is MGHRA and CDR2 is YSYEKL. In DNA, the CDR3 is TGCGCCAGCAGCAAAGCGGGACAGGCGACCTCTGGAAACACCATATATTTT. Protein sequence: CASSKAGQATSGNTIYF.

The chain carries TRBV25-1 and TRBJ2-3; 9 bases line up with TRBD2. Trimming cost V 1 base and J 6 bases; bases outside gene matches: 11. Germline V CDR1 and CDR2: MGHDK, SYGVNS. This CDR3 is built from 17 residues. As DNA, the CDR3 is TGTGCCAGCAGTGAATTAGGCCTAGCGGGGCGCAGGGATACGCAGTATTTT. Translated, it gives CASSELGLAGRRDTQYF.

V gene TRBV6-5 combines with J gene TRBJ2-7; TRBD2 is a possible D gene (6 bases). The CDR3 spans 15 residues. In germline, CDR1 is MNHEY, CDR2 SVGAGI. Trimming stripped 4 bases from V and 2 bases from J, with 15 bases between. CDR3 in amino acids: CASSSDAAGAYEQYF. CDR3 nucleotides: TGTGCCAGCAGTTCCGACGCAGCGGGTGCCTACGAGCAGTACTTC.